The 21 T cell receptor beta chains below were found in one sample sequenced in a study of regulatory T cells in long-lasting Graves disease. As to time point: persistent/refractory GD, antithyroid drugs over 5 years with positive TRAb. With RNA extracted from PBMCs as input, the TCR library was made. Construction of TCR beta libraries relied on iRepertoire HTBI primers and on Arm-PCR targeting CDR3 regions. TCRdb re-derived calls from the multiplex PCR reads in MiXCR, one entry per CDR3 protein. The sample lists about 290,000 distinct CDR3 sequences, around 20% occurring once. The material was peripheral blood mononuclear cells (PBMCs), obtained when the disease was refractory, from a patient treated with antithyroid drugs. The receptors shown here come from a female donor with Graves disease.

In this sample, this clonotype turned up once. The gene calls are TRBV3-1 and TRBJ1-2, with D possibly being TRBD1 (5 bases). Trimming took 2 bases from V and 8 from J, leaving 9 bases between them. The CDR3 loop spans 12 amino acids. The germline CDR1 and CDR2 sequences are LGHDT and YNNKEL (reference sequence). CDR3: CASSQRGEGYTF. Here the CDR3 DNA reads TGTGCCAGCAGCCAAAGGGGAGAGGGCTACACCTTC.

In this sample, this clonotype turned up a few times. The chain is built from TRBV7-2 and TRBJ2-7, with D tentatively TRBD2 (6 bases). Trimming stripped 8 bases from V and 1 base from J, with 18 bases between. Per germline, CDR1 SGHTA and CDR2 FQGNSA. There are 15 residues in the CDR3. CDR3 nucleotides: TGTGCCAGCGGTGAGAGTAGCGGTTTTTCCTACGAGCAGTACTTC. Its protein is CASGESSGFSYEQYF.

This clonotype has ten or more counts. The V call is TRBV29-1, the J call TRBJ1-2; TRBD1 matches 11 bases. V lost 6 bases to trimming and J lost 3 bases; unmatched junction nucleotides: 0. Germline loops: CDR1 SQVTM, CDR2 ANQGSEA. The CDR3 loop spans 12 amino acids. For the CDR3, the DNA is TGCAGCGTGGGACAGGGGGACTATGGCTACACCTTC. It specifies CSVGQGDYGYTF.

Points on this clonotype: A read error may produce the germline difference seen at one junction end. The V gene is TRBV20-1, the J gene TRBJ2-5, with D maybe TRBD2 (6 bases). The CDR3 runs 15 residues. Germline values: CDR1 DFQATT, CDR2 SNEGSKA (reference sequence). CDR3 nucleotides: TGCAGTGCAGGCCCGACGGGGGTAGGAAGAGAGGCCCAGTACTTC. It yields the protein CSAGPTGVGREAQYF.

This clonotype has ten or more counts. The chain combines TRBV7-2 with TRBJ2-7, with 12 bases fitting TRBD2. Per germline, CDR1 SGHTA and CDR2 FQGNSA. The CDR3 totals 16 residues. J was trimmed by 3 bases and V by 4 bases; bases with no gene match: 7. CDR3 loop: CASSSSGRARGYEQYF. CDR3 coding DNA: TGTGCCAGCAGCTCTAGCGGGAGGGCCCGGGGCTACGAGCAGTACTTC.

This clonotype was recorded once. The CDR3 coding sequence is TGTGCCAGCATCAGCGGGAGCTCCTACAATGAGCAGTTCTTC. It specifies CASISGSSYNEQFF. The V call is TRBV6-2 or TRBV6-3, the J call TRBJ2-1, with 8 bases identical to TRBD2. The germline V gene has CDR1 MNHEY and CDR2 SVGEGT. J was trimmed by 0 bases and V by 7 bases; bases with no gene match: 2. This CDR3 has 14 residues.

This clonotype came up many times. V gene TRBV28 combines with J gene TRBJ2-5, with D tentatively TRBD1 (6 bases). Germline lookup yields CDR1 MDHEN and CDR2 SYDVKM. The CDR3 has 12 amino acids. Trimming shortened V by 5 bases and J by 5 bases, and 9 bases separated the two germline ends. The CDR3 region is CASSKDSETQYF. The CDR3 region has the DNA TGTGCCAGCAGTAAGGACAGTGAGACCCAGTACTTC. Looking up the rest from reference TRBV28 and TRBJ2-5 gives the full variable domain: DVKVTQSSRYLVKRTGEKVFLECVQDMDHENMFWYRQDPGLGLRLIYFSYDVKMKEKGDIPEGYSVSREKKERFSLILESASTNQTSMYLCASSKDSETQYFGPGTRLLVL.

This clonotype was counted between two and nine times. This sequence joins TRBV9 and TRBJ2-5; D not resolved. Germline V lookup: CDR1 SGDLS, CDR2 YYNGEE. V shed 0 bases and J shed 1 base, with 13 bases lying between them. The CDR3 runs 16 residues. CDR3 DNA: TGTGCCAGCAGCGTAGGCGGTCGGATGATCCAAGAGACCCAGTACTTC. Amino acids: CASSVGGRMIQETQYF. The variable domain in full, with the rest retrieved from reference TRBV9 and TRBJ2-5, is DSGVTQTPKHLITATGQRVTLRCSPRSGDLSVYWYQQSLDQGLQFLIQYYNGEERAKGNILERFSAQQFPDLHSELNLSSLELGDSALYFCASSVGGRMIQETQYFGPGTRLLVL.

This clonotype has just a few counts. The J gene is TRBJ1-1, the V gene TRBV6-5; D may be TRBD1 (5 bases). Trimming shortened V by 2 bases and J by 6 bases, and 10 bases separated the two germline ends. The CDR3 has 13 amino acids. Germline loops: CDR1 MNHEY, CDR2 SVGAGI. This CDR3 reads CASSYLGVAEAFF. CDR3 DNA: TGTGCCAGCAGTTACCTGGGGGTCGCTGAAGCTTTCTTT.

This clonotype was observed many times. The V and J genes are TRBV20-1 and TRBJ2-5, with D perhaps TRBD2 (6 bases). Per the germline V gene, CDR1 is DFQATT and CDR2 is SNEGSKA (reference sequence). The CDR3 has 14 residues. Trimming took 3 bases from V and 5 from J, leaving 16 bases between them. CDR3 in DNA: TGCAGTGCTAGGGGGGACGGAGGGACGGAGACCCAGTACTTC. Protein: CSARGDGGTETQYF.

This clonotype was observed at least ten times. The rearrangement links TRBV9 to TRBJ1-2; D is ambiguous. Trimming shortened V by 0 bases and J by 2 bases, and 11 bases separated the two germline ends. The CDR3 contains 15 residues. Germline CDR1 SGDLS, CDR2 YYNGEE. CDR3 nucleotides: TGTGCCAGCAGCGTAGAGGGCACGGGAAACTATGGCTACACCTTC. Protein sequence: CASSVEGTGNYGYTF.

This clonotype turned up a few times. The gene calls are TRBV29-1 and TRBJ2-5, with D maybe TRBD1 (5 bases). Germline lookup yields CDR1 SQVTM and CDR2 ANQGSEA. The ends were cut back, 2 bases at V and 4 bases at J, with 11 bases in the middle. This CDR3 is 13 amino acids long. The CDR3 region is CSVEQGGRETQYF. The CDR3 bases are TGCAGCGTTGAACAGGGTGGTCGAGAGACCCAGTACTTC. Drawing the rest from reference TRBV29-1 and TRBJ2-5, the complete variable domain is SAVISQKPSRDICQRGTSLTIQCQVDSQVTMMFWYRQQPGQSLTLIATANQGSEATYESGFVIDKFPISRPNLTFSTLTVSNMSPEDSSIYLCSVEQGGRETQYFGPGTRLLVL.

Concerning this clonotype itself: A junction end diverges from the germline sequence, so it may reflect a read error. The CDR3 is CASSQRLGPTEAFF. In nucleotides, the CDR3 is TGCGCCAGCAGCCAGCGTTTGGGGCCGACTGAAGCTTTCTTT. J is TRBJ1-1 and V is TRBV11-1; possibly TRBD1 for D (5 bases). Germline V lookup: CDR1 SGHAT, CDR2 FQDESV (reference sequence). CDR3 length: 14 residues.

This clonotype has a count of ten or more. The rearrangement uses TRBV7-9 and TRBJ2-5, with D possibly matching TRBD2 (6 bases). The ends were cut back, 4 bases at V and 3 bases at J, with 15 bases in the middle. Looked up from germline, CDR1 is SEHNR and CDR2 is FQNEAQ (reference sequence). This CDR3 region has 15 residues. The CDR3 nucleotides are TGTGCCAGCAGCTCCGGGGTGTTAGCGGAAGAGACCCAGTACTTC. Its translation is CASSSGVLAEETQYF.

The chain employs TRBV6-9 and TRBJ2-7; D is undetermined. V shed 3 bases and J shed 0 bases, with 15 bases lying between them. The CDR3 loop spans 16 amino acids. Per germline, CDR1 MNHGY and CDR2 SVAAGI. CDR3 in amino acids: CASSYKKTFFSYEQYF. The CDR3 region has the DNA TGTGCCAGCAGTTACAAGAAGACTTTCTTCTCCTACGAGCAGTACTTC.

The rearrangement joins TRBV10-3 to TRBJ1-5, with a weak D call TRBD1 (5 bases). With 10 bases removed from V and 5 bases from J, the gap between germline ends came to 15 bases. Per germline, CDR1 ENHRY and CDR2 SYGVKD. The CDR3 consists of 13 residues. The CDR3 is CATGTVGHQPQHF. The CDR3 nucleotides are TGTGCCACCGGGACGGTTGGCCATCAGCCCCAGCATTTT.

This clonotype was counted ten times or more. CDR3 nucleotides: TGCAGCGTTGAGACAGGGGAACGTATCCAAGAGACCCAGTACTTC. Translated: CSVETGERIQETQYF. The rearrangement links TRBV29-1 to TRBJ2-5, with TRBD1 matching over 8 bases. In germline, CDR1 is SQVTM, CDR2 ANQGSEA. Unmatched junction bases numbered 7, after V lost 3 bases and J lost 1 base. This CDR3 has 15 amino acids. The full variable domain, rest sourced from reference TRBV29-1 and TRBJ2-5, is SAVISQKPSRDICQRGTSLTIQCQVDSQVTMMFWYRQQPGQSLTLIATANQGSEATYESGFVIDKFPISRPNLTFSTLTVSNMSPEDSSIYLCSVETGERIQETQYFGPGTRLLVL.

This clonotype was recorded many times. V usage is TRBV12-3 or TRBV12-4 and J usage is TRBJ2-7, with D unclear. The CDR3 runs to 13 residues. Trimming pared 0 bases from V and 0 bases from J, leaving 3 bases between. The CDR3 nucleotides read TGTGCCAGCAGTTTAGCAGCCTCCTACGAGCAGTACTTC. Its protein is CASSLAASYEQYF.

This clonotype was observed at least ten times. J is TRBJ1-5 and V is TRBV7-2, with 7 bases identical to TRBD1. The V gene's germline CDR1 is SGHTA and CDR2 FQGNSA. The CDR3 runs 18 residues. V shed 6 bases and J 7 bases; nucleotides not matched to a gene: 21. As DNA, the CDR3 is TGTGCCAGCAGAGAACCTTTCCGTCGGCAGGGGGATAACCAGCCCCAGCATTTT. It encodes CASREPFRRQGDNQPQHF. Drawing the rest from reference TRBV7-2 and TRBJ1-5, the complete variable domain is GAGVSQSPSNKVTEKGKDVELRCDPISGHTALYWYRQSLGQGLEFLIYFQGNSAPDKSGLPSDRFSAERTGGSVSTLTIQRTQQEDSAVYLCASREPFRRQGDNQPQHFGDGTRLSIL.

The rearrangement links TRBV11-2 to TRBJ2-1; D gene unclear. The length of the CDR3 is 11 residues. The germline V gene has CDR1 SGHAT and CDR2 FQNNGV. Trimming cost V 5 bases and J 10 bases, with 9 bases left between them. This chain's CDR3 is CASSQAREQFF. The CDR3 nucleotides read TGTGCCAGCAGCCAAGCCCGAGAGCAGTTCTTC.

The J gene is TRBJ2-7, the V gene TRBV20-1, with 13 bases that match TRBD2. This CDR3 spans 15 amino acids. CDR1 is DFQATT and CDR2 is SNEGSKA in the germline V gene (reference sequence). After removal of 2 bases from V and 7 bases from J, the junction contained 8 bases not matched to a gene. The CDR3 reads CSARPPLAGGREQYF. CDR3 bases: TGCAGTGCTAGACCACCACTAGCGGGAGGGAGAGAGCAGTACTTC.